Presented here are 25 T cell receptor beta chains from one specimen sequenced in a study of cytotoxic CD8 clonotypes in ibrutinib-treated CLL. This table comes from immunoSEQ multiplex PCR, and its TCRdb copy is limited to in-frame clones, with some not included. This sample carries 55,000 to 80,000 clones, roughly 50% of them seen once, and the ten largest clones take roughly 14%. The sequencing used PBMCs, collected after 12 months of ibrutinib treatment. The receptors come from a human donor with chronic lymphocytic leukemia.

The chain carries TRBV5-6 and TRBJ2-2, with D possibly TRBD1 on 5 matching bases. The CDR3 consists of 13 residues. Trimming took 5 bases from V and 7 from J, leaving 12 bases between them. Germline CDR1 is SGHDT and CDR2 is YYEEEE. The CDR3 region has the DNA TGTGCCAGCAGTCACTATAGGGGCGGGGAGCTGTTTTTT. Its translation: CASSHYRGGELFF.

In its sample, this clone was seen a few times. This chain uses TRBV27 with TRBJ1-2; 9 bases line up with TRBD1. Losses at the gene ends were 2 bases for V and 3 bases for J; bases not matched to a gene: 7. The CDR3 length is 16 residues. Germline V gives CDR1 MNHEY, CDR2 SMNVEV (reference sequence). Written as DNA, the CDR3 is TGTGCCAGCAGTTTAGAGGCGACAGGGGGTCACTATGGCTACACCTTC. Translated: CASSLEATGGHYGYTF.

This clone was detected only a few times. The genes are TRBV2 and TRBJ1-5; tentatively, D is TRBD1 (5 bases). This CDR3 is 14 amino acids long. Trimming cost V 2 bases and J 6 bases, with 11 bases left between them. In germline, CDR1 is SNHLY, CDR2 FYNNEI. The chain's CDR3 is CASSETWGVQPQHF. Here the CDR3 DNA reads TGTGCCAGCAGTGAAACATGGGGCGTTCAGCCCCAGCATTTT.

This chain uses TRBV2 with TRBJ2-1, with 13 nucleotides matching TRBD2. The V gene's germline CDR1 is SNHLY and CDR2 FYNNEI. This CDR3 contains 15 residues. Trimming cost V 4 bases and J 5 bases; bases outside gene matches: 2. This CDR3 is CASSVGLAGNNEQFF. The CDR3 region has the DNA TGTGCCAGCAGTGTGGGACTAGCGGGGAACAATGAGCAGTTCTTC.

The gene calls are TRBV20-1 and TRBJ2-2, with unresolved D. The V end lost 6 bases, the J end lost 8 bases, and 10 bases lay between the germline ends. Germline loops: CDR1 DFQATT, CDR2 SNEGSKA (reference sequence). The CDR3 consists of 11 residues. As DNA, the CDR3 is TGCAGTGCAACGGACCTTGGGGAGCTGTTTTTT. Protein: CSATDLGELFF.

V gene TRBV11-2 combines with J gene TRBJ1-2; D is unclear. Trimming took 3 bases from V and 2 from J, leaving 13 bases between them. Germline V CDR1 and CDR2: SGHAT, FQNNGV. CDR3 length equals 15 residues. The CDR3 protein is CASSFRPNINYGYTF. CDR3 nucleotides: TGTGCCAGCAGCTTTCGACCCAACATAAACTATGGCTACACCTTC.

This chain joins TRBV7-9 and TRBJ2-7; 7 nucleotides match TRBD2. V was clipped by 0 bases and J by 4 bases; unmatched bases: 3. Germline lookup yields CDR1 SEHNR and CDR2 FQNEAQ (reference sequence). This CDR3 region has 14 residues. CDR3 DNA: TGTGCCAGCAGCTTAGCTGCTAGCGGTTACGAGCAGTACTTC. This gives the protein CASSLAASGYEQYF.

There are a few counts of this clone. V usage is TRBV7-9 and J usage is TRBJ1-6; D is perhaps TRBD1 (6 bases). Germline V gives CDR1 SEHNR, CDR2 FQNEAQ (reference sequence). The V gene lost 3 bases and the J gene lost 7 bases, with 19 bases spanning the gap. CDR3 length: 17 amino acids. The CDR3 region has the DNA TGTGCCAGCAGCTTCCGGATAAACAGGGTTCCGAATTCACCCCTCCACTTT. Its protein product is CASSFRINRVPNSPLHF.

The chain combines TRBV6-5 with TRBJ1-5, with a weak D call TRBD1 (5 bases). Trimming pared 8 bases from V and 5 bases from J, leaving 16 bases between. The germline V gene has CDR1 MNHEY and CDR2 SVGAGI. This CDR3 comprises 14 residues. Here the CDR3 reads CASRPLVGDQPQHF. The CDR3 region has the DNA TGTGCCAGCCGTCCCCTCGTGGGGGATCAGCCCCAGCATTTT.

The chain recombines TRBV4-2 with TRBJ2-2, with D hard to call. Germline CDR1 and CDR2: LGHNA and YNFKEQ. The germline V and J ends were trimmed by 1 base and 0 bases, with 9 bases remaining between them. The CDR3 loop spans 16 amino acids. The CDR3 spells CASSQVHGPNTGELFF. CDR3 DNA sequence: TGTGCCAGCAGCCAAGTTCATGGGCCGAACACCGGGGAGCTGTTTTTT.

This clone was seen more than once but under ten times. CDR3 residues: CASSLAGAPYEQYF. The CDR3, as DNA: TGTGCCAGCAGCCTAGCGGGAGCGCCCTACGAGCAGTACTTC. V usage is TRBV2 and J usage is TRBJ2-7; 10 bases fit TRBD2. J lost 2 bases, V lost 6 bases, and 4 bases had no gene match. This CDR3 has 14 amino acids. Germline values: CDR1 SNHLY, CDR2 FYNNEI.

The chain has TRBV7-2 and TRBJ2-7; 11 bases are shared with TRBD1. This CDR3 is 14 amino acids long. Germline V lookup: CDR1 SGHTA, CDR2 FQGNSA. Trimming removed 5 bases from V and 6 bases from J; junction bases left unmatched: 6. The CDR3 nucleotides are TGTGCCAGCAGCCAAGGACAGGGGGCCTCCGAGCAGTACTTC. Protein sequence: CASSQGQGASEQYF.

This clone has a handful of counts. V and J are TRBV5-1 and TRBJ2-5; 9 bases align to TRBD2. Germline V CDR1 and CDR2: SGHRS, YFSETQ. The CDR3 runs 13 residues. The ends lost 7 bases at V and 4 bases at J; junction bases unmatched: 5. The CDR3 protein is CASRQLAGETQYF. DNA of the CDR3: TGCGCCAGCCGGCAACTAGCGGGAGAGACCCAGTACTTC.

This clone occurred a few times. This chain connects TRBV7-6 to TRBJ2-4; TRBD2 matches at 8 bases. With V trimmed by 3 bases and J by 0 bases, 16 bases remained unmatched. The CDR3 has 20 residues. The germline CDR1 and CDR2 sequences are SGHVS and FNYEAQ. The CDR3 spells CASSFVWEAGESLAKNIQYF. The CDR3 DNA follows: TGTGCCAGCAGCTTCGTGTGGGAAGCGGGGGAATCACTAGCCAAAAACATTCAGTACTTC.

This clone occurred a few times. V usage is TRBV7-6 and J usage is TRBJ2-3; 9 bases align to TRBD2. Losses at the gene ends were 2 bases for V and 4 bases for J; bases not matched to a gene: 4. This CDR3 has 15 amino acids. Germline V lookup: CDR1 SGHVS, CDR2 FNYEAQ. DNA of the CDR3: TGTGCCAGCAGCTTACTTAGCGGGAGCGCAGATACGCAGTATTTT. Translating gives CASSLLSGSADTQYF.

The chain couples TRBV19 to TRBJ2-5, with D tentatively TRBD2 (6 bases). The germline V gene encodes CDR1 LNHDA and CDR2 SQIVND (reference sequence). V dropped 3 bases and J dropped 7 bases, with 9 bases sitting between them. This CDR3 has 12 amino acids. CDR3 loop: CASSMGTGTQYF. DNA for the CDR3: TGTGCCAGTAGTATGGGGACTGGGACCCAGTACTTC.

The rearrangement links TRBV28 to TRBJ2-4; D is uncertain. Germline V gene sequence: CDR1 MDHEN, CDR2 SYDVKM. The CDR3 covers 15 residues. Trimming removed 5 bases at V and 0 bases at J, with 11 bases between. The CDR3 DNA sequence: TGTGCCAGCAGTGCTCACCAGGTAGCCAAAAACATTCAGTACTTC. It yields the protein CASSAHQVAKNIQYF.

The gene calls are TRBV6-5 and TRBJ2-7, with D perhaps being TRBD1 or TRBD2 (5 bases each). The germline V and J ends were trimmed by 8 bases and 4 bases, with 12 bases remaining between them. Germline V CDR1 and CDR2: MNHEY, SVGAGI. The CDR3 spans 12 residues. CDR3 sequence reads: CASGLEGYEQYF. DNA for the CDR3: TGTGCCAGCGGTTTAGAGGGGTACGAGCAGTACTTC.

The chain couples TRBV29-1 to TRBJ1-2, with D hard to call. V lost 6 bases, J lost 1 base, and 6 bases lay in between. The CDR3 runs 11 residues. Germline V gene sequence: CDR1 SQVTM, CDR2 ANQGSEA. The CDR3 DNA sequence: TGCAGCGTCCGCGATAACTATGGCTACACCTTC. It specifies CSVRDNYGYTF. Drawing the rest from reference TRBV29-1 and TRBJ1-2, the complete variable domain is SAVISQKPSRDICQRGTSLTIQCQVDSQVTMMFWYRQQPGQSLTLIATANQGSEATYESGFVIDKFPISRPNLTFSTLTVSNMSPEDSSIYLCSVRDNYGYTFGSGTRLTVV.

This clone was recorded at least ten times. The rearrangement joins TRBV28 to TRBJ1-2; D call uncertain. This CDR3 is built from 13 residues. Between the trimmed V and J ends, which lost 5 bases and 4 bases, there was a span of 11 bases. The V gene's germline CDR1 is MDHEN and CDR2 SYDVKM. CDR3 nucleotides: TGTGCCAGCAGTCTCAGCAGGACCTATGGCTACACCTTC. Protein sequence: CASSLSRTYGYTF.

The chain joins TRBV5-1 to TRBJ2-1, with a weak D call TRBD1 (6 bases). Trimming removed 2 bases at V and 0 bases at J, with 18 bases between. The length of the CDR3 is 18 residues. Germline values: CDR1 SGHRS, CDR2 YFSETQ. CDR3 in DNA: TGCGCCAGCAGCTTCGGAGGACTTAGGGGGTCCTCCTACAATGAGCAGTTCTTC. Residues: CASSFGGLRGSSYNEQFF.

The rearrangement links TRBV12-1 to TRBJ2-1; the table calls TRBD2, which could not be checked here. TRBV12-1 counts as a pseudogene. The length of the CDR3 is 20 residues. Here the CDR3 DNA reads TGTGCCAGCAGCTTCCCACTACGGTTGGTCGGCGTCCCTCCAATGACTGAGCAGTTCTTC. Amino acid sequence: CASSFPLRLVGVPPMTEQFF.

J is TRBJ2-1 and V is TRBV30; 10 nucleotides agree with TRBD2. The CDR3 consists of 17 residues. Germline values: CDR1 GTSNPN, CDR2 SVGIG (reference sequence). V was pared by 3 bases and J by 9 bases, with 17 bases of the junction left unmatched. CDR3 in amino acids: CAWRRAGGRPQGGEQFF. For the CDR3, the DNA is TGTGCCTGGAGGAGAGCGGGAGGGAGGCCACAGGGGGGTGAGCAGTTCTTC.

This chain links TRBV28 with TRBJ1-1; D uncertain. The V and J ends lost 10 bases and 1 base respectively, with 16 bases between them. Per the germline V gene, CDR1 is MDHEN and CDR2 is SYDVKM. This CDR3 region has 14 residues. In nucleotides, the CDR3 is TGTGCCACCCGCAGATACCGGACGAACACTGAAGCTTTCTTT. Encoded protein: CATRRYRTNTEAFF. The variable domain in full, completed from reference TRBV28 and TRBJ1-1, reads DVKVTQSSRYLVKRTGEKVFLECVQDMDHENMFWYRQDPGLGLRLIYFSYDVKMKEKGDIPEGYSVSREKKERFSLILESASTNQTSMYLCATRRYRTNTEAFFGQGTRLTVV.

This chain joins TRBV15 and TRBJ2-1, with 14 nucleotides matching TRBD2. The CDR3 totals 19 residues. Germline values: CDR1 LNHNV, CDR2 YYDKDF (reference sequence). V shed 1 base and J 2 bases; nucleotides not matched to a gene: 7. The CDR3 spells CATSRGLAGGPGAYNEQFF. The CDR3 DNA follows: TGTGCCACCAGCAGAGGACTAGCGGGGGGGCCGGGCGCCTACAATGAGCAGTTCTTC. The whole variable domain, remainder taken from reference TRBV15 and TRBJ2-1, is DAMVIQNPRYQVTQFGKPVTLSCSQTLNHNVMYWYQQKSSQAPKLLFHYYDKDFNNEADTPDNFQSRRPNTSFCFLDIRSPGLGDTAMYLCATSRGLAGGPGAYNEQFFGPGTRLTVL.